This T cell receptor (beta chain) was recovered during a study of cytomegalovirus exposure and HLA in healthy donors. General study results and limits: Among TCR beta chains, those listed as cytomegalovirus-associated numbered more than 150.

J lost 10 bases, V lost 5 bases, and 16 bases had no gene match. The CDR3 runs to 17 residues. Germline lookup yields CDR1 SGHVS and CDR2 FNYEAQ. This clone occurred many times. The target antigen is unknown. 60 Vbeta and 13 Jbeta primers were used in PCR. The table came from immunoSEQ multiplex PCR; TCRdb's copy has only in-frame clones and leaves some out. Of some 110,000 clones in the sample, 70% were seen once. Among the donors, all were healthy bone marrow donors. This receptor was identified in a man aged 25-45 years in good health and CMV-seropositive. Material: PBMCs. The chain uses TRBV7-6 and TRBJ2-1; 11 bases are a match to TRBD2. CDR3 sequence reads: CASSATSGSSVGREQFF. The DNA for the CDR3 is TGTGCCAGCAGCGCAACTAGCGGGAGCTCCGTCGGGCGGGAGCAGTTCTTC.